This T cell receptor beta chain emerged from a study of blood T cells in healthy people across ages. Study results and caveats: In the absence of known donor CMV status, changes in expanded clonotypes were possibly confounded.

About this clonotype itself: Its target is unknown.

Primers used in a second PCR of about 6 to 11 cycles were a sample-barcoded 5' primer and a J-beta primer mix. Each of the cDNA molecules was tagged by a template-switch adaptor with 12 random nucleotides. TCRdb called the 5' RACE reads again in MiXCR, with one record for every CDR3 protein. The sample gives over a million distinct CDR3 sequences, 35% to 55% of which show up once; approximately 17% is in the top ten. The CDR3 loop spans 15 amino acids. The V gene's germline CDR1 is MNHEY and CDR2 SVGEGT. V shed 5 bases and J shed 10 bases, with 21 bases lying between them. The rearrangement links TRBV6-2 or TRBV6-3 to TRBJ2-1; TRBD2 might be the D (5 bases). Material for sequencing was blood. The sequence derives from a woman aged 55-70 years in good health. In DNA form, the CDR3 reads TGTGCCAGCAGTCTCCTTAGTAAGGCTAGCAGGGAGCAGTTCTTC. The encoded protein is CASSLLSKASREQFF.